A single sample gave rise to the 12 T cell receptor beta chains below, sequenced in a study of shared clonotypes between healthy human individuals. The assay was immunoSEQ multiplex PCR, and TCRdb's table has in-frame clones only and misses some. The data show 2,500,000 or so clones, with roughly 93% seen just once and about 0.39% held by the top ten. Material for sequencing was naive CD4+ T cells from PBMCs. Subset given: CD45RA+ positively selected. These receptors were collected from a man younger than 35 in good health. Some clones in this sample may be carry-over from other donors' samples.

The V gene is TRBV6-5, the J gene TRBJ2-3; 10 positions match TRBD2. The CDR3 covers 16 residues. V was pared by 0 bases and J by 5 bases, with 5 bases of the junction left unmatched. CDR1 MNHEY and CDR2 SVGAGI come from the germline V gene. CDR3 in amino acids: CASSYSSLAGVDTQYF. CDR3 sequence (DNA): TGTGCCAGCAGTTACTCGTCGCTAGCGGGAGTAGATACGCAGTATTTT.

The CDR3 coding sequence is TGCGCCAGCAGCCAAGAAGGGACAAGCCAAGAGACCCAGTACTTC. This gives the protein CASSQEGTSQETQYF. The V and J genes are TRBV4-1 and TRBJ2-5; D may be TRBD1 (6 bases). Germline CDR1 MGHRA, CDR2 YSYEKL. CDR3 length: 15 residues. With 0 bases removed from V and 1 base from J, the gap between germline ends came to 9 bases.

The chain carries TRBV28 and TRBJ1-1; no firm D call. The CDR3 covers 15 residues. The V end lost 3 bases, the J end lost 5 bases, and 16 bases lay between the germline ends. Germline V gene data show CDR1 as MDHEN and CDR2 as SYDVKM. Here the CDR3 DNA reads TGTGCCAGCAGTTTGAAAAAGGGTATGGGAACTGAAGCTTTCTTT. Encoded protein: CASSLKKGMGTEAFF. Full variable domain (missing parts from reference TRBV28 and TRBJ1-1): DVKVTQSSRYLVKRTGEKVFLECVQDMDHENMFWYRQDPGLGLRLIYFSYDVKMKEKGDIPEGYSVSREKKERFSLILESASTNQTSMYLCASSLKKGMGTEAFFGQGTRLTVV.

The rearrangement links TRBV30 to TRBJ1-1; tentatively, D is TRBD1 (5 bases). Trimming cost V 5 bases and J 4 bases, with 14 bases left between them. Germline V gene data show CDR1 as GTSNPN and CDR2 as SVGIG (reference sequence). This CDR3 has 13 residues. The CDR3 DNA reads TGTGCCTGGGAGACAGTGGGCGGCACTGAAGCTTTCTTT. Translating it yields CAWETVGGTEAFF.

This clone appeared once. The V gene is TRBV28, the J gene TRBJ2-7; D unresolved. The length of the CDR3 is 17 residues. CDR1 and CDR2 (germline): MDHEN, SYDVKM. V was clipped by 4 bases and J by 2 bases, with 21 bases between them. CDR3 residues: CASSSPRLGHRAYEQYF. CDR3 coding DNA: TGTGCCAGCAGTTCGCCGCGCCTGGGCCACCGAGCCTACGAGCAGTACTTC.

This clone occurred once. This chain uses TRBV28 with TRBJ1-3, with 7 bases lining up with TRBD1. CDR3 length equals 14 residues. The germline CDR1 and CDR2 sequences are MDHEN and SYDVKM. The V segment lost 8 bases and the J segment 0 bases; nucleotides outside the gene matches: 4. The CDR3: CASGGTDSGNTIYF. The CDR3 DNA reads TGTGCCAGCGGGGGGACAGACTCTGGAAACACCATATATTTT.

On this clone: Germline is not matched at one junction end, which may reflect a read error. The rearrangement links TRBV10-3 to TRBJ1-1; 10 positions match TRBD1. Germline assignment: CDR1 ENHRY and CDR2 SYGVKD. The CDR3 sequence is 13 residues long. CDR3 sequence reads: CAISVRQGAPTGF. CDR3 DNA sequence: TGTGCCATCAGTGTCCGACAGGGGGCCCCGACGGGTTTT.

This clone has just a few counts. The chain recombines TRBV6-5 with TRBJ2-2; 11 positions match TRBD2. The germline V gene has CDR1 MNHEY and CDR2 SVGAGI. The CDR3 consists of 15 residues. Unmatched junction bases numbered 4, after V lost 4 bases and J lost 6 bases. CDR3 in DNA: TGTGCCAGCAGTTTAGCGGGAGGGCCCGCCGGGGAGCTGTTTTTT. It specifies CASSLAGGPAGELFF.

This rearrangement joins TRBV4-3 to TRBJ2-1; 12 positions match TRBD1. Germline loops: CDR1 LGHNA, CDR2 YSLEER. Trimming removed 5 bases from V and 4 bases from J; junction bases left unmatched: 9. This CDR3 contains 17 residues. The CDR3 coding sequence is TGCGCCAGCAGCGGTCAGTTGGGACAGGGGGCGTACAATGAGCAGTTCTTC. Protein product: CASSGQLGQGAYNEQFF.

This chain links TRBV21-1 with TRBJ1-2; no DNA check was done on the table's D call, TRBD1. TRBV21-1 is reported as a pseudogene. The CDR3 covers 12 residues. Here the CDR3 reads CASTRTVGGYTF. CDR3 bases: TGTGCCAGCACCAGGACAGTCGGTGGCTACACCTTC.

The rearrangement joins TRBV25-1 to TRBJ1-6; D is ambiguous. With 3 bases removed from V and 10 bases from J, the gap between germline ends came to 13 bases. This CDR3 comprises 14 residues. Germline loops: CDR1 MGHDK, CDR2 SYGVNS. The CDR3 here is CASSDIAKISPLHF. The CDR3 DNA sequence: TGTGCCAGCAGTGACATCGCGAAGATCTCACCCCTCCACTTT.

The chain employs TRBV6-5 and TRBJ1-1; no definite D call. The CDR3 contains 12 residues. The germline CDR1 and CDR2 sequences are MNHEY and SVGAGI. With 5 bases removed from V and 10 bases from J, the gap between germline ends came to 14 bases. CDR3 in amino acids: CASSATSKGAFF. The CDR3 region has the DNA TGTGCCAGCAGTGCGACCTCAAAAGGAGCTTTCTTT.